This T cell receptor beta chain was retrieved from a study of CD8+ T cells in alopecia areata. Extracted RNA was reverse transcribed, and the resulting cDNA served as sequencing template. Generated by immunoSEQ multiplex PCR, the TCRdb table keeps only in-frame clones and is missing some. The top ten hold roughly 14% of the sample, which has 150,000 to 200,000 clones, 59% seen once. The V gene end was trimmed by 6 bases and the J gene end by 0 bases; junction bases not matched to a gene: 2. Germline V gives CDR1 MDHEN, CDR2 SYDVKM. The CDR3 loop spans 14 amino acids. The chain joins TRBV28 to TRBJ1-5, with TRBD1 identical over 7 bases. Material: CD4+ T cells sorted from blood, obtained at week 0. This clonotype was sampled from a human donor with alopecia areata. In DNA, the CDR3 is TGTGCCAGCAGCCAGGGGGGTAGCAATCAGCCCCAGCATTTT. Translating it yields CASSQGGSNQPQHF.